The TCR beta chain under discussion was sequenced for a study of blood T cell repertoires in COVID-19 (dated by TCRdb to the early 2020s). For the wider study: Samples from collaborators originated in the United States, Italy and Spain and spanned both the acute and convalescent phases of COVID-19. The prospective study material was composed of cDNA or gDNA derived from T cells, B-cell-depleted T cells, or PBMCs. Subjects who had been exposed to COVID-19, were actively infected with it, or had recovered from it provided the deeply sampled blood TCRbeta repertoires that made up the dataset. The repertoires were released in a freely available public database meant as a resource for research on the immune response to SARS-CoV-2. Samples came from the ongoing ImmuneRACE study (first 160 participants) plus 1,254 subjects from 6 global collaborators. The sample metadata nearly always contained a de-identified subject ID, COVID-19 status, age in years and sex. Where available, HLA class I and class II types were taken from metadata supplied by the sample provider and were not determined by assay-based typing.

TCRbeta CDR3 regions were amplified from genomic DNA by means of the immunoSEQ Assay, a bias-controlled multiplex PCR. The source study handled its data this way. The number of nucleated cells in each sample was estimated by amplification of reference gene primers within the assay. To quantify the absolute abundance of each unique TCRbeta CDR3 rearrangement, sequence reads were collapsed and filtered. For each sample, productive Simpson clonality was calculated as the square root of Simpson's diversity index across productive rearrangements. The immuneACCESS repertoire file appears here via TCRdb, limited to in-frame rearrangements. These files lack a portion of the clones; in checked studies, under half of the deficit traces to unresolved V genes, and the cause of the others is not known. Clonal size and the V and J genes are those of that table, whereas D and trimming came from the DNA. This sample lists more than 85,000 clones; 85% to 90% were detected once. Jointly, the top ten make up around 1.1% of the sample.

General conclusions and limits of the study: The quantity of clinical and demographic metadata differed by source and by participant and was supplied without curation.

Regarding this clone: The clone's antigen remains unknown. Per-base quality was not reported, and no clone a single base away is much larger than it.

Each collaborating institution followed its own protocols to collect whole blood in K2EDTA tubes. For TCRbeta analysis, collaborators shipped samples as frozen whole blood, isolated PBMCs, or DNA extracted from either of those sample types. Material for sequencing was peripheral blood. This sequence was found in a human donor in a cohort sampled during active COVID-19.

The DNA is as follows: TGTGCCAGCAGTTCCCACGGAGGCGGTGGCTACACCTTC. It translates as CASSSHGGGGYTF. The sequence joins TRBV6-6 to TRBJ1-2; the D gene cannot be named for sure. The CDR3 spans 13 residues, from the cysteine through the phenylalanine. Only the CDR3 portion is preserved as DNA: 39 bases, with reading frame beginning at the first base. CDR1 and CDR2 (MNHNY, SVGAGI) derive from the germline V gene (reference sequence). V and J are truncated by 4 bases and 7 bases respectively, leaving an intervening sequence of 13 bases.